The 19 T cell receptor beta chains reported below all come from one sample, sequenced in a study of cytomegalovirus exposure and HLA in healthy donors. The PCR used 60 Vbeta and 13 Jbeta primers. The data were produced by immunoSEQ multiplex PCR, yet TCRdb's version contains in-frame clones alone and is incomplete. Here the sample spans about 190,000 clones, 65% to 85% being singletons. The sequencing sample was made of PBMCs. These receptors were taken from a boy aged 2 to 9 in good health and CMV-seronegative.

This clone has just one count. V is TRBV4-3 and J is TRBJ2-1, with D uncertain. The V end was cut by 2 bases, the J end by 4 bases, with 12 bases between. The CDR3 runs 15 residues. CDR1 and CDR2 (germline): LGHNA, YSLEER. The CDR3 reads CASSQSLASYNEQFF. CDR3 nucleotides: TGCGCCAGCAGCCAATCCTTGGCTTCTTACAATGAGCAGTTCTTC.

This clone was picked up a small number of times. The chain joins TRBV19 to TRBJ1-3; no clear D gene. The CDR3 has 16 residues. The germline gives CDR1 LNHDA, CDR2 SQIVND (reference sequence). Trimming took off 3 bases at V and 1 base at J, with 13 bases between the two ends. The CDR3 reads CASSIRTYSSGNTIYF. CDR3 DNA: TGTGCCAGTAGTATCCGAACCTACTCTTCTGGAAACACCATATATTTT. Variable domain in full (rest from reference TRBV19 and TRBJ1-3): DGGITQSPKYLFRKEGQNVTLSCEQNLNHDAMYWYRQDPGQGLRLIYYSQIVNDFQKGDIAEGYSVSREKKESFPLTVTSAQKNPTAFYLCASSIRTYSSGNTIYFGEGSWLTVV.

The chain joins TRBV10-3 to TRBJ1-2, with TRBD1 matching 7 bases. V gave up 0 bases and J gave up 4 bases; unmatched junction bases: 5. Germline CDR1 reads ENHRY; CDR2 reads SYGVKD. This CDR3 spans 15 amino acids. Here the CDR3 reads CAISESPTGPYGYTF. CDR3 nucleotides: TGTGCCATCAGTGAGTCGCCGACAGGGCCCTATGGCTACACCTTC.

The chain links TRBV5-6 to TRBJ1-2; TRBD1 agrees at 8 bases. CDR1 and CDR2 from the germline V gene are SGHDT and YYEEEE. The J segment lost 3 bases and the V segment lost 4 bases, leaving 2 bases of the junction unmatched. The CDR3 covers 13 residues. CDR3 sequence: CASSRDRYYGYTF. The CDR3 DNA reads as TGTGCCAGCAGCAGGGACAGGTACTATGGCTACACCTTC.

The rearrangement uses TRBV6-1 and TRBJ1-2; D possibly corresponds to TRBD1 (5 bases). The germline CDR1 and CDR2 sequences are MNHNS and SASEGT. This CDR3 is 15 amino acids long. Trimming left V 2 bases short and J 5 bases short, with 15 bases between. CDR3 DNA: TGTGCCAGCAGTGAAACCCAGGGTCGGTTTTATGGCTACACCTTC. Residues: CASSETQGRFYGYTF.

This chain links TRBV2 with TRBJ2-1; weak D call: TRBD1 (5 bases). CDR1 and CDR2 (germline): SNHLY, FYNNEI. V lost 2 bases and J lost 2, with 10 bases in between. This CDR3 has 15 residues. Here the CDR3 DNA reads TGTGCCAGCAGTGAACGGGTGGGGCCCTACAATGAGCAGTTCTTC. Protein: CASSERVGPYNEQFF.

This chain uses TRBV5-1 with TRBJ2-1, with TRBD2 as a possible D gene (6 bases). CDR1 and CDR2 from the germline V gene are SGHRS and YFSETQ. V lost 1 base to trimming and J lost 5 bases, with 16 bases between them. The CDR3 is made up of 16 amino acids. Written as DNA, the CDR3 is TGCGCCAGCAGCTTGAAGGTCTCTAGCGTCAACAATGAGCAGTTCTTC. Its protein product is CASSLKVSSVNNEQFF. The complete variable domain, with remaining parts taken from reference TRBV5-1 and TRBJ2-1, reads KAGVTQTPRYLIKTRGQQVTLSCSPISGHRSVSWYQQTPGQGLQFLFEYFSETQRNKGNFPGRFSGRQFSNSRSEMNVSTLELGDSALYLCASSLKVSSVNNEQFFGPGTRLTVL.

The chain recombines TRBV9 with TRBJ2-1; D is unresolved. This CDR3 contains 11 residues. The V gene lost 3 bases and the J gene lost 9 bases, with 7 bases spanning the gap. Germline CDR1 reads SGDLS; CDR2 reads YYNGEE. Here the CDR3 DNA reads TGTGCCAGCAGCGCGCCGGGTGAGCAGTTCTTC. Its protein is CASSAPGEQFF.

The chain has TRBV7-8 and TRBJ2-1; 13 positions match TRBD2. This CDR3 is built from 17 residues. J gave up 8 bases and V 5 bases, and 12 bases lay outside the gene matches. CDR1 is SGHVS, CDR2 FQNEAQ, per germline. The CDR3 is CASSLIAGGLAGDEQFF. In DNA, the CDR3 is TGTGCCAGCAGCCTGATTGCGGGAGGACTAGCGGGGGATGAGCAGTTCTTC. Full variable domain (rest looked up from reference TRBV7-8 and TRBJ2-1): GAGVSQSPRYKVAKRGQDVALRCDPISGHVSLFWYQQALGQGPEFLTYFQNEAQLDKSGLPSDRFFAERPEGSVSTLKIQRTQQEDSAVYLCASSLIAGGLAGDEQFFGPGTRLTVL.

The CDR3: CASSGRDRASASTEAFF. The CDR3 DNA reads as TGTGCCAGCAGTGGCCGGGACAGGGCGTCGGCGAGCACTGAAGCTTTCTTT. The V and J genes are TRBV2 and TRBJ1-1; TRBD1 matches 9 bases. Germline trimming cut 4 bases from V and 4 bases from J; bases unmatched to any gene: 13. The length of the CDR3 is 17 residues. Germline CDR1 reads SNHLY; CDR2 reads FYNNEI.

The rearrangement joins TRBV11-1 to TRBJ1-2; tentatively, D is TRBD1 (6 bases). With 7 bases removed from V and 1 base from J, the gap between germline ends came to 28 bases. The CDR3 contains 19 residues. CDR1 and CDR2 (germline): SGHAT, FQDESV (reference sequence). The DNA of the CDR3 is TGTGCCAGCAAGAAGGGGGGGGAGCATACAGGGTCTCATAACTATGGCTACACCTTC. It translates to CASKKGGEHTGSHNYGYTF.

The V and J genes are TRBV6-6 and TRBJ1-4; TRBD1 is a possible D gene (6 bases). CDR1 is MNHNY, CDR2 SVGAGI, per germline (reference sequence). The CDR3 spans 13 residues. V was clipped by 2 bases and J by 8 bases, with 9 bases between them. The CDR3 is CASSYADREKLFF. CDR3 nucleotide sequence: TGTGCCAGCAGTTACGCGGACAGAGAAAAACTGTTTTTT.

This clone was seen a single time. The rearrangement joins TRBV4-3 to TRBJ2-1; tentative D call: TRBD2 (5 bases). This CDR3 is built from 13 residues. The germline V and J ends were trimmed by 6 bases and 8 bases, with 14 bases remaining between them. From germline, CDR1 is LGHNA and CDR2 YSLEER. In nucleotides, the CDR3 is TGCGCCAGCAGTCCCCCCGGAGGCGATGAGCAGTTCTTC. The encoded protein is CASSPPGGDEQFF.

The genes are TRBV10-3 and TRBJ1-1; 7 positions match TRBD1. The CDR3 has 12 amino acids. Germline-derived CDR1 and CDR2 are ENHRY and SYGVKD. Trimming took 3 bases from V and 8 from J; bases not matched to a gene: 3. This CDR3 is CAISEFRGEAFF. Written as DNA, the CDR3 is TGTGCCATCAGTGAATTCAGGGGGGAAGCTTTCTTT.

The chain joins TRBV2 to TRBJ2-2; tentatively, D is TRBD2 (6 bases). The ends were cut back, 5 bases at V and 1 base at J, with 14 bases in the middle. The length of the CDR3 is 16 residues. Germline assignment: CDR1 SNHLY and CDR2 FYNNEI. This CDR3 reads CASSLTSPMNTGELFF. CDR3 DNA sequence: TGTGCCAGCAGTCTAACTAGCCCAATGAACACCGGGGAGCTGTTTTTT.

The J gene is TRBJ2-1, the V gene TRBV5-4, with a possible D match to TRBD2 (5 bases). Germline V gene data show CDR1 as SGHNT and CDR2 as YYREEE (reference sequence). The V end lost 4 bases, the J end lost 3 bases, and 14 bases lay between the germline ends. There are 15 residues in the CDR3. The CDR3 DNA sequence: TGTGCCAGCAGCCCGAGGAGGAACATCTACAATGAGCAGTTCTTC. Its translation: CASSPRRNIYNEQFF.

This chain links TRBV9 with TRBJ2-7; D may be TRBD2 (5 bases). CDR1 and CDR2 (germline): SGDLS, YYNGEE. This CDR3 region has 14 residues. V dropped 2 bases and J dropped 3 bases, with 12 bases sitting between them. CDR3 nucleotides: TGTGCCAGCAGCGTTGGGATTGGAGGCTACGAGCAGTACTTC. Translating gives CASSVGIGGYEQYF.

The chain is built from TRBV2 and TRBJ2-7; 9 nucleotides match TRBD2. J was trimmed by 4 bases and V by 5 bases; bases with no gene match: 9. Germline CDR1 is SNHLY and CDR2 is FYNNEI. This CDR3 comprises 15 residues. CDR3 sequence reads: CASSPPSGKTYEQYF. The CDR3 bases are TGTGCCAGCAGTCCTCCTAGCGGGAAAACATACGAGCAGTACTTC.

A remark on this clone: An end of the junction does not agree with germline; a read error may underlie this. The V gene is TRBV7-7, the J gene TRBJ2-3; 7 bases line up with TRBD2. From germline, CDR1 is SSHAT and CDR2 FNYEAQ (reference sequence). The CDR3 extends over 18 amino acids. The DNA of the CDR3 is TGTGCTAGCAGCCCATTCGCGGGAGTAAGCGTTGGCACAGATACGCAGTATTTT. This codes for CASSPFAGVSVGTDTQYF.